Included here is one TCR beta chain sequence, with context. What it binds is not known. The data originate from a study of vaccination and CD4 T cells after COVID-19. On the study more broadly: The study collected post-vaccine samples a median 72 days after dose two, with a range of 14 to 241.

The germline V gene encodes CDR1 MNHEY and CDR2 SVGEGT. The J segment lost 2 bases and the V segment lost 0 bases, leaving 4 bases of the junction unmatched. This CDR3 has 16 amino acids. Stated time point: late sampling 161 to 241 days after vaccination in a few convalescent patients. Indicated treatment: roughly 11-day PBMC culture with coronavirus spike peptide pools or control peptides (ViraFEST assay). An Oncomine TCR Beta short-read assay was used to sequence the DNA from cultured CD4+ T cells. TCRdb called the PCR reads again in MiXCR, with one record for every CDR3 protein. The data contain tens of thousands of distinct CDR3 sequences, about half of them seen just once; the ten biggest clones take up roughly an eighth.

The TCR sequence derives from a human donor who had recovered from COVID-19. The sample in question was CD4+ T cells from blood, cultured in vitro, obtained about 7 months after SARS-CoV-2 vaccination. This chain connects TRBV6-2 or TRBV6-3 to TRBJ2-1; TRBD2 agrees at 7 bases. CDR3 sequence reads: CASSYSSGQPYNEQFF. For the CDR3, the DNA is TGTGCCAGCAGTTACTCTAGCGGGCAACCCTACAATGAGCAGTTCTTC.